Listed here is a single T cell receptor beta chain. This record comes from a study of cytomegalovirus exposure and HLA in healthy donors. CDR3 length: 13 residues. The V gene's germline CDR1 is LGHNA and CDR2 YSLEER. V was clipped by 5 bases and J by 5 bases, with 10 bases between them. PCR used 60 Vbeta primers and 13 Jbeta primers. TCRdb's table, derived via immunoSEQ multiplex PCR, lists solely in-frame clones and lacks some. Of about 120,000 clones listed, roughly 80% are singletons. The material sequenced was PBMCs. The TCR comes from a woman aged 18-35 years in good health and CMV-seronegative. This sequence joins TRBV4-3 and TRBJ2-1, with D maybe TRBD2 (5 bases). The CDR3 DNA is TGCGCCAGCAGCGTAAAGGGAGACAATGAGCAGTTCTTC. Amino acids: CASSVKGDNEQFF.